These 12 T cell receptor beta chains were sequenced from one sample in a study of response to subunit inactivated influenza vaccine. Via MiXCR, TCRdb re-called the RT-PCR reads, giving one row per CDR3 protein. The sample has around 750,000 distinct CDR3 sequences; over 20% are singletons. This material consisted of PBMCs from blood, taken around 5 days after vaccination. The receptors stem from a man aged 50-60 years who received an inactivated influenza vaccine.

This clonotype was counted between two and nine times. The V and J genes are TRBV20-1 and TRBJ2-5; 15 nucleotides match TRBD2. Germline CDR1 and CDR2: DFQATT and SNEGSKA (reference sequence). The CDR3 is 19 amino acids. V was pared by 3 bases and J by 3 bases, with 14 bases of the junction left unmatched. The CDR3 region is CSASEPRTSGGVKEETQYF. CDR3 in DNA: TGCAGTGCTAGTGAGCCACGGACTAGCGGGGGGGTTAAGGAAGAGACCCAGTACTTC.

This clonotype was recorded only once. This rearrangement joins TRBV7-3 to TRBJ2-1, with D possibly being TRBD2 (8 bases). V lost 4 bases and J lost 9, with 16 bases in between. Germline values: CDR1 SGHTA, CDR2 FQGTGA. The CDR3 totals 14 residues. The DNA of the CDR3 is TGTGCCAGCAGCTCCCAAGCGGGGGACAGTGAGCAGTTCTTC. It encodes CASSSQAGDSEQFF.

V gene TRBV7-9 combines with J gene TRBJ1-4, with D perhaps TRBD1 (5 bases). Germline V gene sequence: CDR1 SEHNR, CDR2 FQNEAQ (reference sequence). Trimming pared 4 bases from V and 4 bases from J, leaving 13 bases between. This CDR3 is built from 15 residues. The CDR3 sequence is CASSYRTDNNEKLFF. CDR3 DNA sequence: TGTGCCAGCAGCTACAGGACGGATAATAATGAAAAACTGTTTTTT.

The CDR3 nucleotides read TGCAGTGCCCCTTTGGTTCCATCCTACGAGCAGTACTTC. Protein product: CSAPLVPSYEQYF. The chain combines TRBV20-1 with TRBJ2-7; no firm D call. Between the trimmed V and J ends, which lost 6 bases and 1 base, there was a span of 13 bases. Per the germline V gene, CDR1 is DFQATT and CDR2 is SNEGSKA (reference sequence). The CDR3 length is 13 residues.

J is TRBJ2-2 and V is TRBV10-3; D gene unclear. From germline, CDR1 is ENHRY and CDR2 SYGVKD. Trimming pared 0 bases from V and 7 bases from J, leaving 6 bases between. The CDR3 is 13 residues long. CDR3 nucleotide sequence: TGTGCCATCAGTGAGTCCGAGAACGGGGAGCTGTTTTTT. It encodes CAISESENGELFF.

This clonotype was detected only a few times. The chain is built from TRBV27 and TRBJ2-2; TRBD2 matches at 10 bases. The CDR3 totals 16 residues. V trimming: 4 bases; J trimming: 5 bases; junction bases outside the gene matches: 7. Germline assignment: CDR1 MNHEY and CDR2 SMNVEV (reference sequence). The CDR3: CASSSGLAGETGELFF. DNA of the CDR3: TGTGCCAGCAGTTCGGGGCTAGCGGGAGAGACCGGGGAGCTGTTTTTT.

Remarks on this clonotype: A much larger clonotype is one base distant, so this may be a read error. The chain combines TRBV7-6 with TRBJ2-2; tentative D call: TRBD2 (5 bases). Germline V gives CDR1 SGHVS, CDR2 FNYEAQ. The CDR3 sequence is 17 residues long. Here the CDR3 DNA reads TGTGCCAGCAGCAGACTCTCAAGCGGCTCGAACACCGGGGAGCTGGTTTTT. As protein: CASSRLSSGSNTGELVF.

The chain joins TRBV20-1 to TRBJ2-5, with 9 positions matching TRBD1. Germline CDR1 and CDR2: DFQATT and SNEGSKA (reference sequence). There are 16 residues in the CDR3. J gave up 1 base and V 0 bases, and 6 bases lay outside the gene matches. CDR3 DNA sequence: TGCAGTGCTAGAGATCCGGGACAGGGACCCCAAGAGACCCAGTACTTC. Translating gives CSARDPGQGPQETQYF.

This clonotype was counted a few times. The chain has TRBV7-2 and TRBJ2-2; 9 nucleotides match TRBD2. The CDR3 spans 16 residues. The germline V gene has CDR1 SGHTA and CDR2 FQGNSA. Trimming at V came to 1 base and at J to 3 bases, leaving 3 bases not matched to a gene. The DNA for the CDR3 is TGTGCCAGCAGCTTAGAAGCGGGGGGATACACCGGGGAGCTGTTTTTT. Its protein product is CASSLEAGGYTGELFF.

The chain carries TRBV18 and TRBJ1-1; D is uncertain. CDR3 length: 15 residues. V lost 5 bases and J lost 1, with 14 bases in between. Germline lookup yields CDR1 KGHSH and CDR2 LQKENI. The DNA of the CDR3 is TGTGCCAGCTCAACAGAAGGCACCACGAACACTGAAGCTTTCTTT. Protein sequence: CASSTEGTTNTEAFF.

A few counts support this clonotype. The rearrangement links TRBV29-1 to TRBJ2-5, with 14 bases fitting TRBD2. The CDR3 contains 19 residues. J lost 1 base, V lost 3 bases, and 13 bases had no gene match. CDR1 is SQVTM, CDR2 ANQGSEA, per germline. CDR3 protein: CSVEGLAGVAGGGQETQYF. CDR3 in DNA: TGCAGCGTTGAGGGACTAGCGGGAGTGGCGGGCGGCGGCCAAGAGACCCAGTACTTC.

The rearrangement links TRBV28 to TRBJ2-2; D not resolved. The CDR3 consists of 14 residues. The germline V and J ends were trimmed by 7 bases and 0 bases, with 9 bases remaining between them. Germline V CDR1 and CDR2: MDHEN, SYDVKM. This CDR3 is CASIRQTNTGELFF. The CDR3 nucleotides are TGTGCCAGCATTCGGCAGACGAACACCGGGGAGCTGTTTTTT.